This is a list of T cell receptor beta chains from one sample in a study of OX40 agonist ivuxolimab in advanced cancers. Using immunoSEQ multiplex PCR, the repertoire was profiled, and TCRdb retains in-frame clones only, with some absent. This table has 50,000 to 60,000 clones, over 85% appearing once. The sample here was CD4+ or CD8+ T cells sorted from blood, taken in a trial of the OX40 agonist ivuxolimab. Source of these receptors: an adult with an advanced solid tumor such as melanoma, head and neck, liver or kidney cancer. The CDR3 runs from the conserved cysteine through the conserved F or W. A D gene is named only where the DNA matches it firmly. Not every row has a clone size; where given, it reads once, few, many or a size class.

v_gene	abundance	d_gene	j_gene	CDR3nt	CDR3aa
TRBV9	.	TRBD2	TRBJ2-1	TGTGCCAGCAGCTCCCCAGGACTAGCCCCGGATGAGCAGTTCTTC	CASSSPGLAPDEQFF
TRBV15	.	TRBD1	TRBJ1-2	TGTGCCACCAGCAGGGGGACAGGGCGGGACTATGGCTACACCTTC	CATSRGTGRDYGYTF
TRBV27	.	TRBD1	TRBJ1-2	TGTGCCAGCAGTTGGTCAGGGGGCGGGTATGGCTACACCTTC	CASSWSGGGYGYTF
TRBV7-3	.	.	TRBJ2-2	TGTGCCAGCAGCCCCACCCCAGGTACCGGGGAGCTGTTTTTT	CASSPTPGTGELFF
TRBV5-1	.	.	TRBJ2-5	TGCGCCAGCAGCCCGGGTGTTGGTGGGGGTGAGACCCAGTACTTC	CASSPGVGGGETQYF
TRBV5-4	.	TRBD1	TRBJ1-1	TGTGCCAGCAGCCAGGGACAGGGCACTGAAGCTTTCTTT	CASSQGQGTEAFF
TRBV5-6	.	.	TRBJ2-7	TGTGCCAGCAGCTTGCGGGCCGCTTCCTACGAGCAGTACTTC	CASSLRAASYEQYF
TRBV28	.	TRBD1	TRBJ2-7	TGTGCCAGCAGTTTGGACAGGGTGATGACCAAGCACGGATACGAGCAGTACTTC	CASSLDRVMTKHGYEQYF
TRBV27	.	TRBD2	TRBJ2-5	TGTGCCAGCAGTCTGGGACTAGCGGGGGTTATCGAGACCCAGTACTTC	CASSLGLAGVIETQYF
TRBV7-9	large	.	TRBJ1-1	TGTGCCAGCAGCCCTGAAAAAGCTTTCTTT	CASSPEKAFF
TRBV5-1	.	TRBD2	TRBJ2-1	TGCGCCAGCAGCTTGGCCAGTCTAGCGGGGGGTAATGAGCAGTTCTTC	CASSLASLAGGNEQFF
TRBV4-1	medium-sized	.	TRBJ1-1	TGCGCCAGCAGCCAAGCGCCGGCAGGCATGAACACTGAAGCTTTCTTT	CASSQAPAGMNTEAFF
TRBV7-9	.	.	TRBJ2-1	TGTGCCAGCAGCCCTCCTCTGGCACCGAATGAGCAGTTCTTC	CASSPPLAPNEQFF
TRBV7-6	.	TRBD2	TRBJ2-3	TGTGCCAGCAGCTTAGTAGCGGGAGGGGTCACAGATACGCAGTATTTT	CASSLVAGGVTDTQYF
TRBV19	.	.	TRBJ1-5	TGTGCCACCCTAGGGGTTTTCGATCAGCCCCAGCATTTT	CATLGVFDQPQHF
TRBV5-1	.	.	TRBJ1-2	TGCGCCAGCAGCTTCGGCGGGGCTAGTGGCTACACCTTC	CASSFGGASGYTF
TRBV29-1	.	.	TRBJ1-3	TGCAGCGCCCGGGTTTGGGAAGATGGAAACACCATATATTTT	CSARVWEDGNTIYF
TRBV7-8	.	TRBD1	TRBJ1-2	TGTGCCAGCAGCAAAGACAGGGCTCCGGGGGGCTACACCTTC	CASSKDRAPGGYTF
TRBV5-1	.	.	TRBJ1-4	TGCGCCAGCAGCTACGGTGGTGAGTGGGCTGAAAAACTGTTTTTT	CASSYGGEWAEKLFF
TRBV5-8	.	.	TRBJ1-1	TGTGCCAGCAGCTTGTCTACAGGGACCACTGAAGCTTTCTTT	CASSLSTGTTEAFF
TRBV5-6	.	.	TRBJ1-1	TGTGCCAGCAGCTTGGGTGGATTTGAAGCTTTCTTT	CASSLGGFEAFF
TRBV5-1	.	.	TRBJ2-1	TGCGCCAGCAGCTTCGGTCTTCCCCAAGGGTTCTACAATGAGCAGTTCTTC	CASSFGLPQGFYNEQFF
TRBV19	.	TRBD2	TRBJ2-7	TGTGCCCGGCCCGGGACTAGCAACGAGCAGTACTTC	CARPGTSNEQYF
TRBV5-1	.	.	TRBJ2-3	TGCGCCAGCAGCCTCACCGGACAGGGAGGGGCAGATACGCAGTATTTT	CASSLTGQGGADTQYF
TRBV28	.	TRBD1	TRBJ2-7	TGTGCCAGCAGTTTGTTACAGGGGCCCTACGAGCAGTACTTC	CASSLLQGPYEQYF
TRBV19	.	.	TRBJ1-1	TGTGCCAGTAGTATTGGGTTGGGGGTCGGCGACACTGAAGCTTTCTTT	CASSIGLGVGDTEAFF
TRBV5-4	.	.	TRBJ2-5	TGTGCCAGCAGCTTGGCTTCGGACACGCAGTACTTC	CASSLASDTQYF
TRBV6-1	.	.	TRBJ2-6	TGTGCCACCCTCTCTGGGGCCAACGTCCTGACTTTC	CATLSGANVLTF
TRBV27	.	TRBD2	TRBJ2-7	TGTGCCAGCAGTCTTGCCCCCTCGCCTAGCGGGAGCTGGGAGGGGCAGTACTTC	CASSLAPSPSGSWEGQYF
TRBV7-8	.	.	TRBJ1-4	TGTGCCAGCAGCTTTCACCCCACCTTTGCAACTAATGAAAAACTGTTTTTT	CASSFHPTFATNEKLFF
TRBV28	.	.	TRBJ1-5	TGTGCCAGCGAGGGCAGGTACAGCAATCAGCCCCAGCATTTT	CASEGRYSNQPQHF
TRBV7-3	.	TRBD2	TRBJ2-3	TGTGCCAGCAGCTTAAATCTAGCGGGAGAGGACACAGATACGCAGTATTTT	CASSLNLAGEDTDTQYF
TRBV7-8	.	.	TRBJ2-5	TGTGCCAGCAGCTTCGCGGAGACCCAGTACTTC	CASSFAETQYF
TRBV7-6	.	.	TRBJ2-7	TGTGCCAGCAGCTTAGGGGCCCTCGACGAGCAGTACTTC	CASSLGALDEQYF
TRBV5-6	.	TRBD1	TRBJ1-5	TGTGCCAGCAGCTTGAGTGCAGGGGGCTCTTATCAGCCCCAGCATTTT	CASSLSAGGSYQPQHF
TRBV7-6	.	.	TRBJ2-5	TGTGCCAGCAGCCGGGGGACAACGCAAGAGACCCAGTACTTC	CASSRGTTQETQYF
TRBV7-9	.	TRBD1	TRBJ1-4	TGTGCCAGCAGCCCGGGACAGGGTGATGAAAAACTGTTTTTT	CASSPGQGDEKLFF
TRBV7-8	.	.	TRBJ2-3	TGTGCCAGCAGCTGGGGGGAGTTCACAGATACGCAGTATTTT	CASSWGEFTDTQYF
TRBV9	once	.	TRBJ1-1	TGTGCCAGCAGCGTGGGGGACACTGAAGCTTTCTTT	CASSVGDTEAFF
TRBV29-1	once	TRBD2	TRBJ2-2	TGCAGCGTTGCGGCTAGCGGGACCGGGGAGCTGTTTTTT	CSVAASGTGELFF
TRBV11-1	.	TRBD2	TRBJ2-1	TGTGCCAGCAGCTTACCCACTAGCGGCAATGAGCAGTTCTTC	CASSLPTSGNEQFF
TRBV29-1	.	.	TRBJ1-2	TGCAGCACCAATACGGGCGGAGGGAGCGGCTACACCTTC	CSTNTGGGSGYTF
TRBV2	.	TRBD1	TRBJ1-4	TGTGCCAGCAGTGAGGAGGACAGGGAGGGTGAAAAACTGTTTTTT	CASSEEDREGEKLFF
TRBV27	.	TRBD1	TRBJ2-1	TGTGCCAGCAGTTTGGGACAGGAAAGCTTGTATGATGAGCAGTTCTTC	CASSLGQESLYDEQFF
TRBV11-2	.	TRBD2	TRBJ2-1	TGTGCCTCAAGCGGGGGGGCGTATGAGCAGTTCTTC	CASSGGAYEQFF
TRBV27	.	.	TRBJ1-2	TGTGCCAGCAACCCGGCCCCGGGGGACTATGGCTACACCTTC	CASNPAPGDYGYTF
TRBV27	.	.	TRBJ2-1	TGTGCCAGCAGCGGGTCACCCTACAATGAGCAGTTCTTC	CASSGSPYNEQFF
TRBV2	once	.	TRBJ2-1	TGTGCCAGGGAACAGGGCAATGAGCAGTTCTTC	CAREQGNEQFF
TRBV5-1	.	.	TRBJ1-5	TGCGCCAGCAGCTTGGATGGCTATCAGCCCCAGCATTTT	CASSLDGYQPQHF
TRBV9	.	.	TRBJ2-1	TGTGCCAGCAGCGTAAGGCCAAACTCCTACAATGAGCAGTTCTTC	CASSVRPNSYNEQFF
TRBV14	.	.	TRBJ2-5	TGTGCCAGCAGCCTCTGGGGCTGGGAGACCCAGTACTTC	CASSLWGWETQYF
TRBV7-9	.	.	TRBJ2-7	TGTGCCAGCAGCCCTCCATCGACAGCGATCTCCTACGAGCAGTACTTC	CASSPPSTAISYEQYF